Listed below are T cell receptor beta chains from one sample, sequenced in a study of shared clonotypes between healthy human individuals. TCRdb's table, derived via immunoSEQ multiplex PCR, lists solely in-frame clones and lacks some. The sample includes about 1,900,000 clones, roughly 95% of them seen just once. The sample comprised naive CD8+ T cells sorted from blood. The source of these receptors is a man aged 18 to 29 in good health. Both conserved end residues are part of each CDR3. A D gene is named only where the DNA matches it firmly. Size values are once, few and many counts, or a class for expanded clones, and some rows have none.

clone size | J gene | V gene | D gene | CDR3 DNA | CDR3 protein
- | TRBJ1-2 | TRBV7-9 | - | TGTGCCAGCAGCTACCTTAATGCAGACTACACCTTC | CASSYLNADYTF
once | TRBJ2-5 | TRBV9 | - | TGTGCCAGCGGGAACATATGGGAGACCCAGTACTTC | CASGNIWETQYF
- | TRBJ2-3 | TRBV4-3 | TRBD2 | TGCGCCAGCAGCCAAGAACGGGAGGGCCTAGGAGATACGCAGTATTTT | CASSQEREGLGDTQYF
- | TRBJ1-2 | TRBV28 | - | TGTGCCAGCATAGGACCAGCTAACTATGGCTACACCTTC | CASIGPANYGYTF
- | TRBJ1-2 | TRBV7-9 | TRBD1 | TGTGCCAGCAGCTCCGGACAGGGGAGGAATGGCTACACCTTC | CASSSGQGRNGYTF
- | TRBJ2-5 | TRBV7-9 | - | TGTGCCAGCAGCTTGTATTTTGCAGGTTTTGATGAGACCCAGTACTTC | CASSLYFAGFDETQYF
- | TRBJ2-5 | TRBV5-1 | - | TGCGCCAGCAGCTTGGGGGCCCCCGGGGACAAAGAGACCCAGTACTTC | CASSLGAPGDKETQYF
- | TRBJ1-2 | TRBV10-3 | - | TGTGCCTCCACAGCACCCCCTAACTATGGCTACACCTTC | CASTAPPNYGYTF
once | TRBJ2-7 | TRBV5-1 | TRBD2 | TGCGCCAGCAGCGTTAGCGGGGGGACCTACGAGCAGTACTTC | CASSVSGGTYEQYF
- | TRBJ2-5 | TRBV2 | TRBD2 | TGTGCCAGCAGGTCCGGGACTAGCGGCCAAGAGACCCAGTACTTC | CASRSGTSGQETQYF
once | TRBJ2-7 | TRBV11-2 | - | TGTGCCAGCAGCTTAGAGGGCAGGAGCCCCTCCTACGAGCAGTACTTC | CASSLEGRSPSYEQYF
- | TRBJ2-1 | TRBV10-3 | - | TGTGCCATCAGTGAGGCTAGCGAAAAGGATGAGCAGTTCTTC | CAISEASEKDEQFF
- | TRBJ2-5 | TRBV5-6 | - | TGTGCCAGCAGCAAGGTTGAGCAGGGTTTACTATTGATGGAGACCCAGTACTTC | CASSKVEQGLLLMETQYF
- | TRBJ2-7 | TRBV6-5 | TRBD1 | TGTGCCAGCAGTTACTCACAGGGGGTGGTAGGCGAGCAGTACTTC | CASSYSQGVVGEQYF
- | TRBJ2-2 | TRBV6-1 | - | TGTGCCAGCAGTGAATATCGGTGGACGGGCGGGGAGCTGTTTTTT | CASSEYRWTGGELFF
- | TRBJ2-2 | TRBV7-6 | TRBD2 | TGTGCCAGCAGCTTAGACTTCCCAGGGACTAGCGGGACCGGGGAGCTGTTTTTT | CASSLDFPGTSGTGELFF
- | TRBJ2-1 | TRBV7-9 | TRBD2 | TGTGCCAGCAGCTTTGCAGGACTAGCGGGAGGGAAAACCTACAATGAGCAGTTCTTC | CASSFAGLAGGKTYNEQFF
- | TRBJ2-2 | TRBV7-8 | TRBD1 | TGTGCCAGCAGCACCACAGGACAGGCGTTCACCGGGGAGCTGTTTTTT | CASSTTGQAFTGELFF
once | TRBJ2-7 | TRBV28 | TRBD1 | TGTGCCAGCAGCCCCGGACAGGGATACGAGCAGTACTTC | CASSPGQGYEQYF
- | TRBJ2-3 | TRBV27 | - | TGTGCCAGCAGTTTAACCCAGGGAACAGATACGCAGTATTTT | CASSLTQGTDTQYF
- | TRBJ2-7 | TRBV28 | TRBD1 | TGTGCCAGCAGTTTATCCCCAGGACAGGGGGCCCACGAGCAGTACTTC | CASSLSPGQGAHEQYF
- | TRBJ2-7 | TRBV5-1 | - | TGCGCCAGCAGCTCGGGGACTTTCTACGAGCAGTACTTC | CASSSGTFYEQYF
- | TRBJ2-7 | TRBV5-6 | TRBD1 | TGTGCCAGCAGCTTGGGACAGGGGCAGAAGCAGTACTTC | CASSLGQGQKQYF
- | TRBJ1-2 | TRBV4-1 | TRBD1 | TGCGCCAGCAGCCAAACGCAGGGGGCGGGGTATGGCTACACCTTC | CASSQTQGAGYGYTF
- | TRBJ2-1 | TRBV7-9 | - | TGTGCCAGCAGCTTAGGGGACTGGGATGAGGATGAGCAGTTCTTC | CASSLGDWDEDEQFF
once | TRBJ2-7 | TRBV28 | - | TGTGCCAGCACCCAGGAGGGGGGGAGGTACGAGCAGTACTTC | CASTQEGGRYEQYF
- | TRBJ1-6 | TRBV28 | - | TGTGCCAGCAGTTTGGGGGGAGAGGATTCACCCCTCCACTTT | CASSLGGEDSPLHF